The clone carrying this T cell receptor beta chain was recorded many times. The data are from a study of identical twins. TCRdb reprocessed the 5' RACE reads with MiXCR, giving one entry per CDR3 protein. The table lists around 300,000 distinct CDR3 sequences, roughly 8.6% of them singletons. The CDR3 runs 15 residues. CDR1 and CDR2 (germline): SGHRS, YFSETQ. Trimming pared 0 bases from V and 1 base from J, leaving 9 bases between. This sample also belongs to another study, concerning yellow fever vaccine responses in identical twins.

This clonotype was obtained from a woman aged 18-29 years in good health. The sequenced material came from memory (CD45RO+) T cells sorted from blood. The V and J genes are TRBV5-1 and TRBJ2-3; D remains unclear. The CDR3 spells CASSLATLRTDTQYF. The CDR3 DNA reads TGCGCCAGCAGCTTGGCAACACTGCGCACAGATACGCAGTATTTT.